These T cell receptor beta chains were read from a single sample in a study of blood T cell repertoires in COVID-19. Method: immunoSEQ multiplex PCR; TCRdb's copy keeps in-frame clones and lacks some. The sample consists of some 210,000 clones, around 90% of them appearing once. The material sequenced was peripheral blood. The receptors shown here come from a man aged 60 to 69 who had recovered from COVID-19. CDR3s include the opening cysteine and the closing phenylalanine or tryptophan.

V gene	J gene	CDR3 protein
TRBV5-1	TRBJ2-3	CASSLGQITKDTQYF
TRBV5-6	TRBJ1-1	CASSLQKEAFF
TRBV20-1	TRBJ2-3	CSASDPRVVDTQYF
TRBV10-3	TRBJ2-1	CAISGREDAYNEQFF
TRBV6-1	TRBJ1-3	CASSDWGRRGNTIYF
TRBV15	TRBJ1-5	CATSPPAGLSQPQHF
TRBV6-5	TRBJ1-1	CASSNRGMGFF
TRBV18	TRBJ2-4	CASSPPANRGRNIQYF
TRBV5-5	TRBJ1-1	CASSLGRQGFEAFF
TRBV6-6	TRBJ1-2	CASRRQGANYGYTF
TRBV2	TRBJ2-3	CASSDASGGADTQYF
TRBV5-4	TRBJ1-1	CASSLFRAGDTEAFF
TRBV20-1	TRBJ2-1	CSAHLGREQFF
TRBV7-3	TRBJ2-7	CASSLSGTGSYEQYF
TRBV7-8	TRBJ1-2	CASSLKGQLYGYTF
TRBV19	TRBJ1-5	CASSIGGTGTQPQHF
TRBV29-1	TRBJ2-1	CSVPPKRRGGQNEQFF
TRBV12-3/TRBV12-4	TRBJ1-1	CASTRNTEAFF
TRBV7-6	TRBJ2-4	CASSLVRRGPYDENIQYF
TRBV24-1	TRBJ2-2	CATSDNTGSTGELFF
TRBV11-3	TRBJ2-1	CASSFGGRNEQFF
TRBV19	TRBJ2-7	CASKDRGSYEQYF
TRBV7-7	TRBJ1-2	CASSLVVGLPFLNYGYTF
TRBV9	TRBJ2-3	CASSARLATSTDTQYF
TRBV11-2	TRBJ2-7	CASSSLAGGREQYF
TRBV18	TRBJ1-5	CASSPSGDFQPQHF
TRBV3-1/TRBV3-2	TRBJ1-1	CASSGGTEAFF
TRBV19	TRBJ1-1	CASISRGPNTEAFF
TRBV5-5	TRBJ2-2	CATGLTGSLISTGELFF
TRBV10-3	TRBJ2-7	CAISEPLYRSTYEQYF
TRBV12-5	TRBJ2-5	CASGFGLAGGLQETQYF
TRBV6-6	TRBJ1-5	CASSSPNQPQHF
TRBV5-6	TRBJ2-3	CASSFRRDTQYF
TRBV4-1	TRBJ2-7	CASRSETGTGANEQYF
TRBV7-9	TRBJ1-1	CASSLGTGKRWGEAFF
TRBV5-6	TRBJ2-1	CASSLGQRYNEQFF
TRBV5-1	TRBJ1-2	CASSTGDYGYTF
TRBV5-6	TRBJ2-3	CASRAQGGTDTQYF
TRBV7-2	TRBJ2-3	CASSWLASTDTQYF
TRBV5-1	TRBJ2-3	CASSFSPGSTDTQYF
TRBV19	TRBJ1-1	CASSIGMGQEAFF
TRBV18	TRBJ2-5	CASSRSGPQETQYF
TRBV29-1	TRBJ2-7	CSAQGIYEQYF
TRBV19	TRBJ1-2	CASSIWTGWDYGYTF
TRBV6-5	TRBJ1-5	CASSYSQQVNQPQHF
TRBV7-3	TRBJ2-3	CASSLQGRTDTQYF
TRBV18	TRBJ2-6	CASSPERGANVLTF
TRBV18	TRBJ2-4	CASSPNDYRKNIQYF
TRBV9	TRBJ1-5	CASSVGWGRGEPQHF
TRBV2	TRBJ2-1	CASSANSGRSYNEQFF
TRBV19	TRBJ1-5	CASTRGRDQPQHF
TRBV24-1	TRBJ2-5	CATSVRIIEETQYF
TRBV9	TRBJ2-7	CASSSRSSYEQYF
TRBV7-9	TRBJ2-3	CASSGGEEDTQYF
TRBV9	TRBJ2-1	CASSVVEDGDEQFF
TRBV15	TRBJ2-2	CATSRDVVAGSSGELFF
TRBV7-3	TRBJ2-7	CASSQGGGIPYEQYF
TRBV27	TRBJ1-6	CASSTVRGNNSPLHF